Listed below are T cell receptor beta chains from one sample, sequenced in a study of molecular identifiers for immune sequencing clone quantification. TCRdb re-derived calls from the PCR reads in MiXCR, one entry per CDR3 protein. Of 30,000 to 45,000 distinct CDR3 sequences listed, less than 20% are singletons. The source material was naive CD8+ T cells from blood, with Jurkat cell RNA spiked in. The origin of the receptors is a human donor in good health. Some libraries in this study had Jurkat cell RNA spiked in. Both conserved end residues are part of each CDR3. The D gene is left open where the match is weak. Not all rows give a size; the values are once, few, many and, for expanded clones, a class.

size	V	J	D	DNA	CDR3
NA	TRBV18	TRBJ2-7	NA	TGTGCCAGCTCACCACCGGCTTCAGGGTTCTACGAGCAGTACTTC	CASSPPASGFYEQYF
many	TRBV7-2	TRBJ2-7	NA	TGTGCCAGCAGCACGAGCTCCTACGAGCAGTACTTC	CASSTSSYEQYF
many	TRBV28	TRBJ1-5	TRBD1	TGTGCCAGCAGTTCAGGGGGGCTGAGCAATCAGCCCCAGCATTTT	CASSSGGLSNQPQHF
many	TRBV14	TRBJ2-1	NA	TGTGCCAGCAGCTTAGTCCGCTTATCCAACTACAATGAGCAGTTCTTC	CASSLVRLSNYNEQFF
many	TRBV2	TRBJ2-2	TRBD2	TGTGCCAGACTAGCGGGGACCGGGGAGCTGTTTTTT	CARLAGTGELFF
NA	TRBV5-5	TRBJ2-7	TRBD1	TGTGCCAGCAGCAAGGGACAGGGCACCTACGAGCAGTACTTC	CASSKGQGTYEQYF
many	TRBV7-8	TRBJ2-5	TRBD2	TGTGCCAGCAGCTTAGAATTGAGGAACAGCGGGGTGGAAGAGACCCAGTACTTC	CASSLELRNSGVEETQYF
many	TRBV2	TRBJ2-1	NA	TGTGCCAGCACCCTGGGGAATGAGCAGTTCTTC	CASTLGNEQFF
NA	TRBV4-3	TRBJ2-1	TRBD2	TGCGCCAGCAGCCAAGATGGTCTAGCGGGGGCCCTGTGGTACAATGAGCAGTTCTTC	CASSQDGLAGALWYNEQFF
NA	TRBV9	TRBJ2-7	NA	TGTGCCAGCAGCGTGACCCCCGGGCTCCTCGGGGACGAGCAGTACTTC	CASSVTPGLLGDEQYF
many	TRBV7-8	TRBJ2-7	TRBD1	TGTGCCAGCACCGACAGGGGCTACGAGCAGTACTTC	CASTDRGYEQYF
NA	TRBV7-9	TRBJ1-4	NA	TGTGCCAGCAGCTTAACAGCAGGGTTAAGAGAAAAACTGTTTTTT	CASSLTAGLREKLFF
many	TRBV21-1	TRBJ2-6	NA	TGTGCCAGCAGCGAATCCTACCCTGGGGCCAACGTCCTGACTTTC	CASSESYPGANVLTF
many	TRBV29-1	TRBJ2-7	NA	TGCAGCGTTGCGGGGAGCCTCTACGAGCAGTACTTC	CSVAGSLYEQYF
many	TRBV19	TRBJ1-1	NA	TGTGCCAGTAGTATCCTTTTTGGGTTGAACACTGAAGCTTTCTTT	CASSILFGLNTEAFF
many	TRBV12-3/TRBV12-4	TRBJ2-2	NA	TGTGCCAGCAGTTTCCCATCAGGTCCCCCCGGGGAGCTGTTTTTT	CASSFPSGPPGELFF
NA	TRBV3-1	TRBJ2-1	TRBD2	TGTGCCAGCAGCCCCGGACTAGCGGGAGGGTCCTACAATGAGCAGTTCTTC	CASSPGLAGGSYNEQFF
many	TRBV6-2/TRBV6-3	TRBJ2-7	NA	TGTGCCAGCAATAAACAACGGGGAGGGGGCGCGTACGAGCAGTACTTC	CASNKQRGGGAYEQYF
many	TRBV6-6	TRBJ2-5	TRBD1	TGTGCCAGCAGCTACACAGGGGGGGAGACCCAGTACTTC	CASSYTGGETQYF
many	TRBV12-3/TRBV12-4	TRBJ2-3	NA	TGTGCCAGCACCACTGTCGGTGTTCTAGATACGCAGTATTTT	CASTTVGVLDTQYF
many	TRBV7-7	TRBJ2-1	NA	TGTGCCAGCAGCTTAGGGGACGGCTCCTACAATGAGCAGTTCTTC	CASSLGDGSYNEQFF
NA	TRBV24-1	TRBJ2-7	NA	TGTGCCACCAGTGACCTTTACGAGCAGTACTTC	CATSDLYEQYF